Listed here are 9 T cell receptor beta chains from one sample, sequenced in a study of blood T cell repertoires in COVID-19. Clones were sequenced by immunoSEQ multiplex PCR, and TCRdb holds only the in-frame ones, with some missing. The table includes 100,000 or so clones, roughly 80% detected once. The sequenced sample was peripheral blood. These receptors came from a human donor in a cohort sampled during active COVID-19.

The chain is built from TRBV10-3 and TRBJ2-5; 10 positions agree with TRBD1. J gave up 3 bases and V 8 bases, and 3 bases lay outside the gene matches. The germline CDR1 and CDR2 sequences are ENHRY and SYGVKD. The CDR3 runs to 13 residues. CDR3 coding DNA: TGTGCCATCGCGACAGGGGGCAAAGAGACCCAGTACTTC. It yields the protein CAIATGGKETQYF.

V gene TRBV19 combines with J gene TRBJ2-5, with 8 bases lining up with TRBD2. The germline V gene encodes CDR1 LNHDA and CDR2 SQIVND (reference sequence). The CDR3 runs to 17 residues. The trim removed 6 bases at V and 2 bases at J, leaving 14 bases unmatched. In DNA, the CDR3 is TGTGCCAGTAGGCCAATGCGCACTAGCGGCATACAAGAGACCCAGTACTTC. Translated: CASRPMRTSGIQETQYF.

The chain uses TRBV7-2 and TRBJ2-7; 14 bases line up with TRBD2. The ends lost 6 bases at V and 2 bases at J; junction bases unmatched: 15. This CDR3 spans 19 amino acids. From germline, CDR1 is SGHTA and CDR2 FQGNSA. CDR3 amino acids: CASSSQGTSGSRRPYEQYF. DNA of the CDR3: TGTGCCAGCAGTTCCCAAGGGACTAGCGGGAGCCGCCGCCCCTACGAGCAGTACTTC.

Written as DNA, the CDR3 is TGTGCCAGCAGCTTAGAATCAGGGGTTGGTAATTCACCCCTCCACTTT. Translating it yields CASSLESGVGNSPLHF. The genes are TRBV7-2 and TRBJ1-6; tentatively, D is TRBD1 (6 bases). Trimming took 1 base from V and 6 from J, leaving 13 bases between them. CDR1 is SGHTA, CDR2 FQGNSA, per germline. This CDR3 comprises 16 residues.

This chain joins TRBV19 and TRBJ1-5; TRBD1 matches at 9 bases. This CDR3 has 22 residues. The ends lost 4 bases at V and 0 bases at J; junction bases unmatched: 22. The germline V gene encodes CDR1 LNHDA and CDR2 SQIVND (reference sequence). In DNA form, the CDR3 reads TGTGCCAGTAGTAGGGGCCCGGGACAGGGAGGTTTAAGGTGGGATAGCAATCAGCCCCAGCATTTT. It yields the protein CASSRGPGQGGLRWDSNQPQHF.

The chain recombines TRBV29-1 with TRBJ1-4; D possibly corresponds to TRBD1 (6 bases). The CDR3 consists of 13 residues. V gave up 4 bases and J gave up 7 bases, with 13 bases separating them. Germline V CDR1 and CDR2: SQVTM, ANQGSEA. CDR3 coding DNA: TGCAGCGTTGGTTGGGGGCTTAGTGAAAAACTGTTTTTT. This codes for CSVGWGLSEKLFF.

This chain joins TRBV3-1 (or the pseudogene TRBV3-2) and TRBJ1-2; 8 bases align to TRBD1. The CDR3 is made up of 14 amino acids. V shed 7 bases, J shed 7 bases, and the junction held 11 bases outside the gene matches. CDR1 is LGHDT and CDR2 is YNNKEL in the germline V gene (reference sequence). As DNA, the CDR3 is TGTGCCAGCACGACAGGAACAGGGGGGATTGGCTACACCTTC. As protein: CASTTGTGGIGYTF.

The CDR3: CASSSTGARGTDTQYF. Here the CDR3 DNA reads TGCGCCAGCAGCTCCACGGGAGCGAGAGGAACAGATACGCAGTATTTT. This sequence joins TRBV5-1 and TRBJ2-3; D is possibly TRBD2 (6 bases). Germline V gives CDR1 SGHRS, CDR2 YFSETQ. This CDR3 comprises 16 residues. V was clipped by 3 bases and J by 3 bases, with 17 bases between them.

The chain couples TRBV10-3 to TRBJ1-5, with 7 bases lining up with TRBD1. The CDR3 consists of 15 residues. Per germline, CDR1 ENHRY and CDR2 SYGVKD. The trim removed 10 bases at V and 3 bases at J, leaving 12 bases unmatched. CDR3 in amino acids: CATQVAGTANQPQHF. CDR3 in DNA: TGTGCCACCCAGGTGGCAGGGACAGCCAATCAGCCCCAGCATTTT.